This T cell receptor (beta chain) was identified in a study of T cell responses to AZD1222 COVID-19 vaccine. Study conclusions and caveats: Clonal diversity may have been underestimated in mostly white British donors. In all cases, repertoires were sampled only after the peak T cell response. At baseline, just five or six AZD1222 recipients tested seropositive.

There are 15 residues in the CDR3. Assay used: immunoSEQ multiplex PCR; TCRdb lists only in-frame clones, some missing. The data show about 150,000 clones, under 95% seen once. Turning to this clone: Its antigen is currently unknown.

The V and J genes are TRBV21-1 and TRBJ2-7; no check of the table's D call, TRBD1, against the DNA was made. TRBV21-1 is designated a pseudogene. The input for sequencing was peripheral blood, taken on day 0 of AZD1222 vaccination. The receptor's source is an adult in good health. CDR3 loop: CASRTRDRDSYEQYF. CDR3 DNA sequence: TGTGCCAGCAGAACAAGGGACAGGGATTCCTACGAGCAGTACTTC.